Listed here are 27 T cell receptor beta chains from one sample, sequenced in a study of T cell responses to AZD1222 COVID-19 vaccine. The data were produced by immunoSEQ multiplex PCR, yet TCRdb's version contains in-frame clones alone and is incomplete. The sample contains 200,000 or so clones, more than 75% of which appear only once. The sequencing here drew on peripheral blood, taken on day 0 of MenACWY control vaccination. The receptors shown here come from an adult in good health.

This rearrangement joins TRBV28 to TRBJ1-2; TRBD1 might be the D (5 bases). Germline V gene data show CDR1 as MDHEN and CDR2 as SYDVKM. V gave up 3 bases and J gave up 1 base, with 6 bases separating them. The CDR3 sequence is 13 residues long. The DNA for the CDR3 is TGTGCCAGCAGTTTGGACATTAACTATGGCTACACCTTC. This sequence encodes CASSLDINYGYTF.

In this sample, this clone turned up once. The J gene is TRBJ1-1, the V gene TRBV7-8, with 7 bases identical to TRBD1. This CDR3 spans 17 amino acids. Germline V lookup: CDR1 SGHVS, CDR2 FQNEAQ. With 5 bases clipped from V and 1 base from J, the junction kept 13 bases outside the gene matches. CDR3 DNA: TGTGCCAGCAGCAAACAGGGGTCGACCTACACGAACACTGAAGCTTTCTTT. Protein sequence: CASSKQGSTYTNTEAFF.

J is TRBJ2-1 and V is TRBV7-6, with 12 bases identical to TRBD2. V dropped 5 bases and J dropped 9; count of bases not matched to a gene: 11. Germline CDR1 is SGHVS and CDR2 is FNYEAQ. This CDR3 comprises 16 residues. CDR3 in amino acids: CASSLTQTSGGGEQFF. CDR3 DNA: TGTGCCAGCAGCCTGACCCAGACTAGCGGGGGAGGTGAGCAGTTCTTC. Drawing the rest from reference TRBV7-6 and TRBJ2-1, the complete variable domain is GAGVSQSPRYKVTKRGQDVALRCDPISGHVSLYWYRQALGQGPEFLTYFNYEAQQDKSGLPNDRFSAERPEGSISTLTIQRTEQRDSAMYRCASSLTQTSGGGEQFFGPGTRLTVL.

The genes are TRBV7-2 and TRBJ2-2, with no clear D. V was cut by 8 bases and J by 0 bases, with 10 bases left in between. The CDR3 runs 14 residues. Germline CDR1 reads SGHTA; CDR2 reads FQGNSA. The CDR3 spells CASLRLANTGELFF. The CDR3 DNA sequence: TGTGCCAGCCTCCGTCTCGCGAACACCGGGGAGCTGTTTTTT.

This clone is a singleton in its sample. V is TRBV9 and J is TRBJ1-2, with D unresolved. The V and J ends lost 4 bases and 5 bases respectively, with 18 bases between them. The CDR3 contains 15 residues. Germline V lookup: CDR1 SGDLS, CDR2 YYNGEE. This CDR3 is CASSPAAPLNYGYTF. The CDR3 DNA is TGTGCCAGCAGCCCCGCCGCCCCTCTGAATTATGGCTACACCTTC.

This clone was seen just once. This chain uses TRBV7-2 with TRBJ2-7; 12 bases map to TRBD2. Germline assignment: CDR1 SGHTA and CDR2 FQGNSA. The CDR3 consists of 15 residues. V was clipped by 4 bases and J by 3 bases; unmatched bases: 4. The CDR3 is CASSYLAGGNYEQYF. CDR3 DNA: TGTGCCAGCAGCTATCTAGCGGGAGGGAACTACGAGCAGTACTTC.

The rearrangement joins TRBV13 to TRBJ2-2; D possibly corresponds to TRBD2 (5 bases). CDR3 length equals 15 residues. V shed 1 base and J shed 0 bases, with 6 bases lying between them. The germline CDR1 and CDR2 sequences are PRHDT and FYEKMQ (reference sequence). The chain's CDR3 is CASSLERTNTGELFF. DNA of the CDR3: TGTGCCAGCAGCTTAGAGCGGACGAACACCGGGGAGCTGTTTTTT. Combining the CDR3 with reference TRBV13 and TRBJ2-2 gives the whole variable domain AAGVIQSPRHLIKEKRETATLKCYPIPRHDTVYWYQQGPGQDPQFLISFYEKMQSDKGSIPDRFSAQQFSDYHSELNMSSLELGDSALYFCASSLERTNTGELFFGEGSRLTVL.

This clone was recorded once. The gene calls are TRBV6-5 and TRBJ1-2; 7 bases line up with TRBD1. The J segment lost 7 bases and the V segment lost 6 bases, leaving 8 bases of the junction unmatched. CDR3 length: 13 residues. In germline, CDR1 is MNHEY, CDR2 SVGAGI. The CDR3 DNA is TGTGCCAGCAGCCGTAGACAGGGCGGTGGCTACACCTTC. It specifies CASSRRQGGGYTF.

The chain is built from TRBV12-3 or TRBV12-4 and TRBJ2-1; the D gene is possibly TRBD2 (5 bases). There are 13 residues in the CDR3. The ends were cut back, 6 bases at V and 10 bases at J, with 16 bases in the middle. The CDR3 bases are TGTGCCAGCAGCCCCGTGGGCCGCGGGGAGCAGTTCTTC. It codes for CASSPVGRGEQFF.

CDR3: CASSSGTGGDYNEQFF. Written as DNA, the CDR3 is TGTGCCAGCAGTTCCGGGACAGGGGGTGACTACAATGAGCAGTTCTTC. This sequence joins TRBV6-5 and TRBJ2-1; 11 bases are a match to TRBD1. The CDR3 length is 16 residues. Germline CDR1 MNHEY, CDR2 SVGAGI. Trimming at V came to 4 bases and at J to 3 bases, leaving 5 bases not matched to a gene.

The chain couples TRBV5-4 to TRBJ2-7, with 9 bases that match TRBD1. The CDR3 totals 15 residues. J gave up 1 base and V 4 bases, and 6 bases lay outside the gene matches. Germline lookup yields CDR1 SGHNT and CDR2 YYREEE (reference sequence). CDR3 amino acids: CASSPGTGISYEQYF. CDR3 DNA sequence: TGTGCCAGCAGCCCAGGGACAGGGATATCCTACGAGCAGTACTTC.

V usage is TRBV9 and J usage is TRBJ2-2; 11 bases agree with TRBD1. Germline values: CDR1 SGDLS, CDR2 YYNGEE. The CDR3 contains 16 residues. The V gene end was trimmed by 4 bases and the J gene end by 5 bases; junction bases not matched to a gene: 7. The chain's CDR3 is CASSSGGTGGTGELFF. The CDR3 nucleotides read TGTGCCAGCAGCTCAGGCGGGACAGGGGGGACCGGGGAGCTGTTTTTT.

The CDR3 DNA reads TGTGCCAGCAGTTGGGACACCCAAGAGACCCAGTACTTC. Translation gives CASSWDTQETQYF. The gene calls are TRBV6-6 and TRBJ2-5; tentatively, D is TRBD1 (6 bases). This CDR3 has 13 amino acids. V was cut by 4 bases and J by 1 base, with 7 bases left in between. CDR1 is MNHNY and CDR2 is SVGAGI in the germline V gene (reference sequence).

This rearrangement joins TRBV30 to TRBJ2-7, with 12 bases identical to TRBD2. This CDR3 contains 15 residues. Trimming took 2 bases from V and 12 from J; bases not matched to a gene: 14. Germline V CDR1 and CDR2: GTSNPN, SVGIG (reference sequence). The CDR3 nucleotides are TGTGCCTGGAGTACCCTGACTAGCGGGAGAGGGGCGAGGTACTTC. Encoded protein: CAWSTLTSGRGARYF.

The chain has TRBV28 and TRBJ2-7; 9 nucleotides align to TRBD2. Germline CDR1 and CDR2: MDHEN and SYDVKM. CDR3 size: 15 residues. V lost 3 bases to trimming and J lost 3 bases; unmatched junction nucleotides: 6. The CDR3 here is CASSLIGTSSYEQYF. The CDR3 nucleotides are TGTGCCAGCAGTTTGATCGGGACTAGCAGCTACGAGCAGTACTTC.

The chain uses TRBV10-3 and TRBJ2-7, with 8 nucleotides matching TRBD1. This CDR3 is built from 14 residues. J lost 0 bases, V lost 8 bases, and 6 bases had no gene match. Germline loops: CDR1 ENHRY, CDR2 SYGVKD. The CDR3 DNA follows: TGTGCCATCGCTGCCGGACAGGGCTCCTACGAGCAGTACTTC. The encoded protein is CAIAAGQGSYEQYF.

The chain links TRBV24-1 to TRBJ2-3; D is possibly TRBD1 (7 bases). Germline V gene lookup returns CDR1 KGHDR and CDR2 SFDVKD. The CDR3 is 13 residues long. V lost 9 bases and J 4 bases, leaving 13 bases between the germline ends. The CDR3 protein is CATQGGWADTQYF. The CDR3 DNA reads TGTGCCACCCAGGGGGGTTGGGCAGATACGCAGTATTTT.

The chain recombines TRBV5-4 with TRBJ1-6; D is unresolved. CDR1 SGHNT and CDR2 YYREEE come from the germline V gene (reference sequence). The CDR3 length is 15 residues. The V gene lost 3 bases and the J gene lost 8 bases, with 15 bases spanning the gap. CDR3 sequence reads: CASSSRALLDSPLHF. In DNA, the CDR3 is TGTGCCAGCAGCTCCCGGGCCTTGTTGGATTCACCCCTCCACTTT.

The chain couples TRBV9 to TRBJ2-1; 9 nucleotides agree with TRBD1. Germline CDR1 reads SGDLS; CDR2 reads YYNGEE. The CDR3 spans 14 residues. With 4 bases clipped from V and 6 bases from J, the junction kept 5 bases outside the gene matches. The CDR3 reads CASSSTGGFNEQFF. The CDR3 nucleotides are TGTGCCAGCAGCTCCACAGGGGGCTTCAATGAGCAGTTCTTC. The full variable domain, completed using reference TRBV9 and TRBJ2-1, is DSGVTQTPKHLITATGQRVTLRCSPRSGDLSVYWYQQSLDQGLQFLIQYYNGEERAKGNILERFSAQQFPDLHSELNLSSLELGDSALYFCASSSTGGFNEQFFGPGTRLTVL.

The CDR3 coding sequence is TGTGCCAGCAGCTCTCGGGGGGGACTAGCCAAAAACATTCAGTACTTC. It is translated as CASSSRGGLAKNIQYF. The chain couples TRBV7-8 to TRBJ2-4, with 8 bases identical to TRBD2. Germline loops: CDR1 SGHVS, CDR2 FQNEAQ. Losses at the gene ends were 4 bases for V and 0 bases for J; bases not matched to a gene: 5. CDR3 size: 16 residues.

This chain uses TRBV6-5 with TRBJ1-2; possibly TRBD1 for D (5 bases). In germline, CDR1 is MNHEY, CDR2 SVGAGI. The CDR3 totals 15 residues. V was cut by 7 bases and J by 7 bases, with 22 bases left in between. The CDR3, as DNA: TGTGCCAGCACTACTGGGGGTACGGGGACTGCTGGCTACACCTTC. Translation: CASTTGGTGTAGYTF.

V and J are TRBV9 and TRBJ2-1; TRBD2 matches at 9 bases. This CDR3 contains 14 residues. Trimming removed 6 bases from V and 7 bases from J; junction bases left unmatched: 8. CDR1 SGDLS and CDR2 YYNGEE come from the germline V gene. CDR3 in DNA: TGTGCCAGCACTCGCGGGGGGGCCCGGAATGAGCAGTTCTTC. Amino acids: CASTRGGARNEQFF.

The chain has TRBV12-3 or TRBV12-4 and TRBJ2-3, with D uncertain. CDR3 length: 13 amino acids. V was pared by 3 bases and J by 2 bases, with 6 bases between. The CDR3 loop reads CASSFYNTDTQYF. The CDR3 nucleotides read TGTGCCAGCAGTTTTTACAACACAGATACGCAGTATTTT.

J is TRBJ2-7 and V is TRBV4-1; no clear D. The CDR3 length is 16 residues. V lost 3 bases to trimming and J lost 4 bases, with 19 bases between them. The germline CDR1 and CDR2 sequences are MGHRA and YSYEKL. The CDR3 nucleotides are TGCGCCAGCAGCCACGGAAGGATTTTTGGGAATTACGAGCAGTACTTC. Amino acids: CASSHGRIFGNYEQYF.

This chain connects TRBV21-1 to TRBJ2-1; the table calls TRBD1, which could not be checked here. TRBV21-1 constitutes a pseudogene. The CDR3 consists of 15 residues. The CDR3 region has the DNA TGTGCCAGCAGCAAGGGACACCCGAGGAACAATGAGCAGTTCTTC. Residues: CASSKGHPRNNEQFF.

V usage is TRBV27 and J usage is TRBJ2-1; 8 bases fit TRBD2. The CDR3 consists of 17 residues. Unmatched junction bases numbered 13, after V lost 4 bases and J lost 5 bases. The germline CDR1 and CDR2 sequences are MNHEY and SMNVEV (reference sequence). The CDR3 DNA reads TGTGCCAGCAGTTCCCCCTTGGGACGGGGGGGAGACAATGAGCAGTTCTTC. This sequence encodes CASSSPLGRGGDNEQFF.

The rearrangement links TRBV30 to TRBJ1-3; D may be TRBD1 (6 bases). V lost 8 bases and J 2 bases, leaving 16 bases between the germline ends. Per the germline V gene, CDR1 is GTSNPN and CDR2 is SVGIG (reference sequence). There are 14 residues in the CDR3. The CDR3 spells CAQARTAPGNTIYF. The CDR3 DNA follows: TGTGCCCAAGCCCGGACAGCCCCTGGAAACACCATATATTTT.